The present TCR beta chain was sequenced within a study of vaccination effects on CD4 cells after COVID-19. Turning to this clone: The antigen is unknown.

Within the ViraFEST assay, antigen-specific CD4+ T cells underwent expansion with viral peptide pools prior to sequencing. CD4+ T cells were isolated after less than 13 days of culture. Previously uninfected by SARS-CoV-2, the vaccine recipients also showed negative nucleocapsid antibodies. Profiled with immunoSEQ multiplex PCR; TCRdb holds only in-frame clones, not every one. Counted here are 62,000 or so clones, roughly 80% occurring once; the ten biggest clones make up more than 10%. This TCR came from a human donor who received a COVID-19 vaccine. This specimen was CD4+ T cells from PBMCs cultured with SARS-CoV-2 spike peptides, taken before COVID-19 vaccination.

The CDR3 sequence is CASSQDTQGRTKNIQYF. The CDR3 DNA sequence: TGTGCCAGCAGCCAAGATACCCAGGGAAGAACCAAAAACATTCAGTACTTC. V and J are TRBV4-2 and TRBJ2-4; D is possibly TRBD1 (5 bases). Germline V gene lookup returns CDR1 LGHNA and CDR2 YNFKEQ. Between the trimmed V and J ends, which lost 0 bases and 2 bases, there was a span of 14 bases. The CDR3 is 17 amino acids.